The rows below give T cell receptor beta chains drawn from one sample of a study of blood T cell repertoires in COVID-19. Assay: immunoSEQ multiplex PCR; the TCRdb copy retains only in-frame clones and omits some. Of 100,000 to 150,000 clones in the sample, 80% to 90% were seen once. The material sequenced was peripheral blood. These receptors all stem from an elderly man with active or convalescent COVID-19. Both conserved end residues are part of each CDR3. D genes are given only for firm matches. A row's size may be missing; if present it is once, few, many or a size class.

V gene: TRBV29-1; D gene: TRBD1; J gene: TRBJ1-1; clone size: once; CDR3 DNA: TGCAGCGTTGTAGGACAGGGTCGAACTGAAGCTTTCTTT; CDR3 protein: CSVVGQGRTEAFF
V gene: TRBV5-1; D gene: TRBD1; J gene: TRBJ1-4; clone size: -; CDR3 DNA: TGCGCCAGCAGACCGGACAGGGGAAATGAAAAACTGTTTTTT; CDR3 protein: CASRPDRGNEKLFF
V gene: TRBV9; D gene: -; J gene: TRBJ2-5; clone size: -; CDR3 DNA: TGTGCCAGCAGCGCACTGGCGGGGGCTAGGGAGACCCAGTACTTC; CDR3 protein: CASSALAGARETQYF
V gene: TRBV5-1; D gene: TRBD2; J gene: TRBJ2-1; clone size: -; CDR3 DNA: TGCGCCAGCAGCCCTGGCCCCGTCGGAGCGGGGGGGTCAGGTGAGCAGTTCTTC; CDR3 protein: CASSPGPVGAGGSGEQFF
V gene: TRBV29-1; D gene: -; J gene: TRBJ1-1; clone size: -; CDR3 DNA: TGCAGCGTTGAACCGGCAGGAATGAACACTGAAGCTTTCTTT; CDR3 protein: CSVEPAGMNTEAFF
V gene: TRBV27; D gene: TRBD1; J gene: TRBJ1-5; clone size: -; CDR3 DNA: TGTGCCAGCAGTTTAATACAGGGGCTTCAGCCCCAGCATTTT; CDR3 protein: CASSLIQGLQPQHF
V gene: TRBV7-9; D gene: -; J gene: TRBJ1-1; clone size: -; CDR3 DNA: TGTGCCAGCAGCTTGGGGGGAGACACTGAAGCTTTCTTT; CDR3 protein: CASSLGGDTEAFF
V gene: TRBV6-2/TRBV6-3; D gene: -; J gene: TRBJ2-7; clone size: -; CDR3 DNA: TGTGCCAGCAGTTCGCCCCGGGAGTCCTACGAGCAGTACTTC; CDR3 protein: CASSSPRESYEQYF
V gene: TRBV7-9; D gene: -; J gene: TRBJ2-7; clone size: few; CDR3 DNA: TGTGCCAGCAGCTTAGCCGACGGGGTTCCCTACGAGCAGTACTTC; CDR3 protein: CASSLADGVPYEQYF
V gene: TRBV19; D gene: -; J gene: TRBJ2-7; clone size: -; CDR3 DNA: TGTGCCAGTAGTATAGCTTTCACCACGGGCGAGCAGTACTTC; CDR3 protein: CASSIAFTTGEQYF
V gene: TRBV5-1; D gene: -; J gene: TRBJ2-3; clone size: -; CDR3 DNA: TGCGCCAGCAGCAGCCCAGATACGCAGTATTTT; CDR3 protein: CASSSPDTQYF
V gene: TRBV18; D gene: TRBD1; J gene: TRBJ1-1; clone size: few; CDR3 DNA: TGTGCCAGCACGCCACAGGGGGCGCGGTCGGGCACTGAAGCTTTCTTT; CDR3 protein: CASTPQGARSGTEAFF
V gene: TRBV2; D gene: TRBD2; J gene: TRBJ2-5; clone size: -; CDR3 DNA: TGTGCCAGCAGCTCAGGACTAGCGGGGAGGGGGGAGACCCAGTACTTC; CDR3 protein: CASSSGLAGRGETQYF
V gene: TRBV6-5; D gene: -; J gene: TRBJ2-3; clone size: -; CDR3 DNA: TGTGCCATCCGGGATTACACTACAGATACGCAGTATTTT; CDR3 protein: CAIRDYTTDTQYF
V gene: TRBV5-6; D gene: -; J gene: TRBJ1-1; clone size: -; CDR3 DNA: TGTGCCAGCAGCTTAGGCATTTCTAGGGGTGAAGCTTTCTTT; CDR3 protein: CASSLGISRGEAFF
V gene: TRBV7-9; D gene: TRBD1; J gene: TRBJ2-7; clone size: -; CDR3 DNA: TGTGCCAGCAGCTTAGGGTCGGGACAGGGCGTCTACGAGCAGTACTTC; CDR3 protein: CASSLGSGQGVYEQYF
V gene: TRBV3-1/TRBV3-2; D gene: -; J gene: TRBJ1-2; clone size: -; CDR3 DNA: TGTGCCAGCAGCCTGGGAGTATCTAGCGGCTACACCTTC; CDR3 protein: CASSLGVSSGYTF
V gene: TRBV28; D gene: -; J gene: TRBJ1-5; clone size: -; CDR3 DNA: TGTGCCAGCAGTCTAGGGGATCGACAGCCCCAGCATTTT; CDR3 protein: CASSLGDRQPQHF
V gene: TRBV9; D gene: -; J gene: TRBJ1-3; clone size: -; CDR3 DNA: TGTGCCAGCAGCGTCGCTAACAGCCTCTCTGGAAACACCATATATTTT; CDR3 protein: CASSVANSLSGNTIYF
V gene: TRBV5-4; D gene: -; J gene: TRBJ2-3; clone size: -; CDR3 DNA: TGTGCCAGCAGCCCGCTAGGCACAGATACGCAGTATTTT; CDR3 protein: CASSPLGTDTQYF
V gene: TRBV5-1; D gene: TRBD1; J gene: TRBJ1-2; clone size: few; CDR3 DNA: TGCGCCAGCAGCTTGGAGACAGGGAACTATGGCTACACCTTC; CDR3 protein: CASSLETGNYGYTF
V gene: TRBV11-2; D gene: -; J gene: TRBJ1-3; clone size: -; CDR3 DNA: TGTGCCAGCAGCTGGCCCGGGACACACTCTGGAAACACCATATATTTT; CDR3 protein: CASSWPGTHSGNTIYF
V gene: TRBV4-3; D gene: TRBD1; J gene: TRBJ2-5; clone size: once; CDR3 DNA: TGCGCCAGCAGCCAAGATACCCGGGACAGGGGGCAATATGAGACCCAGTACTTC; CDR3 protein: CASSQDTRDRGQYETQYF
V gene: TRBV3-1/TRBV3-2; D gene: -; J gene: TRBJ1-4; clone size: few; CDR3 DNA: TGTGCCAGCAGCCAAGATTACACTGAGGTCTTTTGGGAAAAACTGTTTTTT; CDR3 protein: CASSQDYTEVFWEKLFF
V gene: TRBV2; D gene: -; J gene: TRBJ1-1; clone size: -; CDR3 DNA: TGTGCCAGCAGTGAGCGGGCGAACACTGAAGCTTTCTTT; CDR3 protein: CASSERANTEAFF
V gene: TRBV4-2; D gene: -; J gene: TRBJ1-4; clone size: -; CDR3 DNA: TGTGCCAGCAGCCAAGATCGAGGGTCGGTGTTTTTT; CDR3 protein: CASSQDRGSVFF
V gene: TRBV19; D gene: TRBD1; J gene: TRBJ1-1; clone size: -; CDR3 DNA: TGTGCCAGTAGTCGGGACAGAGCTTTCTTT; CDR3 protein: CASSRDRAFF
V gene: TRBV7-8; D gene: TRBD1; J gene: TRBJ2-7; clone size: -; CDR3 DNA: TGTGCCAGCAGCCACCTGGGGACAGCTTACGAGCAGTACTTC; CDR3 protein: CASSHLGTAYEQYF
V gene: TRBV7-3; D gene: -; J gene: TRBJ1-1; clone size: -; CDR3 DNA: TGTGCCAGCAGCCCCCGCCCCAGGGAGAACACTGAAGCTTTCTTT; CDR3 protein: CASSPRPRENTEAFF
V gene: TRBV28; D gene: -; J gene: TRBJ1-1; clone size: -; CDR3 DNA: TGTGCCACCACCCCTCGTGGGCAGGGATTCGCTGAAGCTTTCTTT; CDR3 protein: CATTPRGQGFAEAFF
V gene: TRBV18; D gene: -; J gene: TRBJ2-3; clone size: -; CDR3 DNA: TGTGCCAGCTCGTCTACCTCTCCCCCAGATACGCAGTATTTT; CDR3 protein: CASSSTSPPDTQYF
V gene: TRBV5-4; D gene: TRBD2; J gene: TRBJ2-3; clone size: -; CDR3 DNA: TGTGCCAGCAGCCGCGGGGGGGCCGGGACAGATACGCAGTATTTT; CDR3 protein: CASSRGGAGTDTQYF
V gene: TRBV28; D gene: -; J gene: TRBJ1-2; clone size: -; CDR3 DNA: TGTGCCAGCAGTAACTATGGAGGCTACACCTTC; CDR3 protein: CASSNYGGYTF
V gene: TRBV6-1; D gene: TRBD1; J gene: TRBJ1-1; clone size: -; CDR3 DNA: TGTGCCAGCAGTGACAGTGGCAGGGGGCTGAACACTGAAGCTTTCTTT; CDR3 protein: CASSDSGRGLNTEAFF
V gene: TRBV6-2/TRBV6-3; D gene: -; J gene: TRBJ1-6; clone size: -; CDR3 DNA: TGTGCCAGCAGTTACGGACGGGAAAGCTCCTATAATTCACCCCTCCACTTT; CDR3 protein: CASSYGRESSYNSPLHF
V gene: TRBV5-1; D gene: -; J gene: TRBJ1-3; clone size: once; CDR3 DNA: TGCGCCAGCAGCTTGGTCGGACATTCGGGTGGAAACACCATATATTTT; CDR3 protein: CASSLVGHSGGNTIYF
V gene: TRBV7-9; D gene: -; J gene: TRBJ1-1; clone size: -; CDR3 DNA: TGTGCCAGCAAAGTTGGGGGCCCGAACACTGAAGCTTTCTTT; CDR3 protein: CASKVGGPNTEAFF
V gene: TRBV7-7; D gene: -; J gene: TRBJ2-2; clone size: -; CDR3 DNA: TGTGCTAGCAGCTCCGGGACAAACACCGGGGAGCTGTTTTTT; CDR3 protein: CASSSGTNTGELFF
V gene: TRBV29-1; D gene: -; J gene: TRBJ2-2; clone size: -; CDR3 DNA: TGCAGCGTTGCGGGGGGCGGGACCGGGGAGCTGTTTTTT; CDR3 protein: CSVAGGGTGELFF
V gene: TRBV9; D gene: -; J gene: TRBJ2-2; clone size: few; CDR3 DNA: TGTGCCAGCAGCGTAGAGGACTACTACACCGGGGAGCTGTTTTTT; CDR3 protein: CASSVEDYYTGELFF
V gene: TRBV18; D gene: -; J gene: TRBJ1-5; clone size: -; CDR3 DNA: TGTGCCAGCTCACCGACAAGGACAGCTCGAGGAGGTGGCAATCAGCCCCAGCATTTT; CDR3 protein: CASSPTRTARGGGNQPQHF
V gene: TRBV5-1; D gene: -; J gene: TRBJ1-1; clone size: -; CDR3 DNA: TGCGCCAGCAGCTTGGCGTACCAGGGAACTGAAGCTTTCTTT; CDR3 protein: CASSLAYQGTEAFF
V gene: TRBV11-2; D gene: -; J gene: TRBJ1-2; clone size: -; CDR3 DNA: TGTGCCAGCAGCTTAGATCTGAGGGCCCCTGTTGTTGGCTACACCTTC; CDR3 protein: CASSLDLRAPVVGYTF
V gene: TRBV19; D gene: -; J gene: TRBJ1-5; clone size: few; CDR3 DNA: TGTGCCAGTAGTATAGACCTATTTCAGCCCCAGCATTTT; CDR3 protein: CASSIDLFQPQHF
V gene: TRBV12-5; D gene: -; J gene: TRBJ1-5; clone size: once; CDR3 DNA: TGTGCTAGTGGTTTGGAGCATGAGGCCCAGCATTTT; CDR3 protein: CASGLEHEAQHF
V gene: TRBV2; D gene: TRBD2; J gene: TRBJ2-5; clone size: -; CDR3 DNA: TGTGCCAGCAGTGCCCGGCGGGGGGGCGCCGAGACCCAGTACTTC; CDR3 protein: CASSARRGGAETQYF
V gene: TRBV7-2; D gene: -; J gene: TRBJ2-4; clone size: -; CDR3 DNA: TGTGCCAGCAGCCAACAGAGAAACATTCAGTACTTC; CDR3 protein: CASSQQRNIQYF
V gene: TRBV24-1; D gene: TRBD2; J gene: TRBJ2-3; clone size: -; CDR3 DNA: TGTGCCACCAGTGCTCATAGCGGGGGGGCGGGAGATACGCAGTATTTT; CDR3 protein: CATSAHSGGAGDTQYF
V gene: TRBV27; D gene: TRBD2; J gene: TRBJ2-3; clone size: few; CDR3 DNA: TGTGCCAGCAGTTTATTTGGGACTAGCGGGGGGCGGAGCACAGATACGCAGTATTTT; CDR3 protein: CASSLFGTSGGRSTDTQYF
V gene: TRBV10-3; D gene: -; J gene: TRBJ2-1; clone size: -; CDR3 DNA: TGTGCCATCAGTGATTCCCGGGACTTCTCCTACAATGAGCAGTTCTTC; CDR3 protein: CAISDSRDFSYNEQFF
V gene: TRBV11-2; D gene: TRBD1; J gene: TRBJ2-7; clone size: -; CDR3 DNA: TGTGCCAGCAGCCCAACAGGGGATGAGCAGTACTTC; CDR3 protein: CASSPTGDEQYF
V gene: TRBV11-1; D gene: -; J gene: TRBJ1-5; clone size: -; CDR3 DNA: TGTGCCAGCAGCTTTTCGGGCAATCAGCCCCAGCATTTT; CDR3 protein: CASSFSGNQPQHF
V gene: TRBV7-2; D gene: -; J gene: TRBJ2-2; clone size: -; CDR3 DNA: TGTGCCAGCAGCTTAGGACTGCCCTACGGGGAGCTGTTTTTT; CDR3 protein: CASSLGLPYGELFF
V gene: TRBV12-3/TRBV12-4; D gene: -; J gene: TRBJ1-2; clone size: once; CDR3 DNA: TGTGCCAGCAGTCAGGGGTTTGGCTACACCTTC; CDR3 protein: CASSQGFGYTF
V gene: TRBV2; D gene: TRBD1; J gene: TRBJ1-1; clone size: few; CDR3 DNA: TGTGCCAGCAGCCTAGACAGGGTGAAGGGGAACACTGAAGCTTTCTTT; CDR3 protein: CASSLDRVKGNTEAFF